The rows below give T cell receptor beta chains drawn from one sample of a study of radiation and T cells in renal cell carcinoma. Clones were read by immunoSEQ multiplex PCR, and TCRdb kept only the in-frame ones, dropping some. The profile shows around 140,000 clones, about 87% of them singletons. Sequencing used blood, obtained from a patient whose treatment included radiotherapy and nephrectomy. These receptors came from a woman in her 70s with renal cell carcinoma. Each CDR3 is given with its conserved first and last residue.

j_gene	v_gene	CDR3aa
TRBJ1-1	TRBV6-4	CASSPRDRPLTPEAFF
TRBJ1-1	TRBV28	CASSFDRGLAEAFF
TRBJ1-1	TRBV7-9	CASSGRAPGEAFF
TRBJ2-5	TRBV2	CASRPLAGGQETQYF
TRBJ2-1	TRBV15	CATRIRGVNEQFF
TRBJ1-3	TRBV9	CASSVSEGGYSTIYF
-	TRBV2	CASSEAYEQYF
TRBJ1-4	TRBV6-5	CASSYVRNEKLFF
TRBJ1-2	TRBV6-5	CASSYSRSGLGVSYTF
TRBJ2-7	TRBV28	CASSFMTVAYF
TRBJ2-1	TRBV13	CASSLQGQGTTNEQFF